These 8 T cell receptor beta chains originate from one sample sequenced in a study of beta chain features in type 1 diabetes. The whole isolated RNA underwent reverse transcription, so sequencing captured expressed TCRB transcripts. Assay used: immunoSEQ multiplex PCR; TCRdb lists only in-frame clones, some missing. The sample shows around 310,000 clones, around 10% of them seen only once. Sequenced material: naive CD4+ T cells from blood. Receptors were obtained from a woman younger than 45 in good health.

This CDR3 is CASSGTGTGYTF. The CDR3 DNA reads as TGTGCCAGTTCCGGGACAGGGACTGGCTACACCTTC. The chain couples TRBV7-9 to TRBJ1-2, with 9 bases identical to TRBD1. CDR1 is SEHNR, CDR2 FQNEAQ, per germline (reference sequence). V was pared by 9 bases and J by 7 bases, with 6 bases of the junction left unmatched. The CDR3 consists of 12 residues.

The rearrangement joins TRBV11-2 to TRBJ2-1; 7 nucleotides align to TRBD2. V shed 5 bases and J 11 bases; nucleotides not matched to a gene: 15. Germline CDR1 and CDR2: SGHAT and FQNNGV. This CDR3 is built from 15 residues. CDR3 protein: CASSASGTTGIQQFF. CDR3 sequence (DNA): TGTGCCAGCAGCGCCTCCGGGACTACGGGTATACAGCAGTTCTTC.

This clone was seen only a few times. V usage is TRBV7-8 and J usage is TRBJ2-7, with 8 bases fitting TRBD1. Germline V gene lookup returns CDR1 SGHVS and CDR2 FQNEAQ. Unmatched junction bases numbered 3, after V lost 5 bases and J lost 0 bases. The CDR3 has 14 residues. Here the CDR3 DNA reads TGTGCCAGCAGCGCGGGACAGGCCTCCTACGAGCAGTACTTC. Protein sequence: CASSAGQASYEQYF.

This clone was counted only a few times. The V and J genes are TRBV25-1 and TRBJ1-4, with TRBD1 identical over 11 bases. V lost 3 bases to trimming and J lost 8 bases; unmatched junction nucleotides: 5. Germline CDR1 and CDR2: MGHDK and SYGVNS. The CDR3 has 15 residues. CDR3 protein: CASSDPGQGDEKLFF. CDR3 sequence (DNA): TGTGCCAGCAGTGATCCGGGACAGGGGGACGAAAAACTGTTTTTT. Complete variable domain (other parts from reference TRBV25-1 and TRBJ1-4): EADIYQTPRYLVIGTGKKITLECSQTMGHDKMYWYQQDPGMELHLIHYSYGVNSTEKGDLSSESTVSRIRTEHFPLTLESARPSHTSQYLCASSDPGQGDEKLFFGSGTQLSVL.

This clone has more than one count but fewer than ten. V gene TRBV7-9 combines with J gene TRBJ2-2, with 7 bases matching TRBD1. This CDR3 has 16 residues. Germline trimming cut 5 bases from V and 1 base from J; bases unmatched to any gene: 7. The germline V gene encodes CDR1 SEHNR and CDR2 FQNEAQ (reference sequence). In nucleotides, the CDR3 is TGTGCCAGCAGCCCACTCCGGACAGGGAACACCGGGGAGCTGTTTTTT. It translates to CASSPLRTGNTGELFF.

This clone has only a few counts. CDR3 coding DNA: TGTGCCAGCAGCGCAGACACAGGGGTCCCCCACGAGCAGTACTTC. Its protein is CASSADTGVPHEQYF. The chain joins TRBV9 to TRBJ2-7, with 7 bases aligning to TRBD1. Germline CDR1 SGDLS, CDR2 YYNGEE. CDR3 length equals 15 residues. J lost 5 bases, V lost 3 bases, and 11 bases had no gene match.

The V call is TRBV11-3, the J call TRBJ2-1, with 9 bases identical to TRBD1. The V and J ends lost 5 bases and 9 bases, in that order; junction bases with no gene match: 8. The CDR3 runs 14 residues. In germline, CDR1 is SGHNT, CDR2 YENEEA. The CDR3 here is CASSLGQGLSEQFF. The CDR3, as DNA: TGTGCCAGCAGCCTGGGACAGGGTTTAAGTGAGCAGTTCTTC.

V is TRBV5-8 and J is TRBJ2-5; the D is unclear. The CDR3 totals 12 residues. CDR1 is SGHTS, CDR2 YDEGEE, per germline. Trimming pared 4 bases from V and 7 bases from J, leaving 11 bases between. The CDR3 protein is CASSHLSGTQYF. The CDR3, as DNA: TGTGCCAGCAGCCATCTCTCGGGGACCCAGTACTTC.